The TCR beta chain under discussion was sequenced for a study of CD8 T cells in Susac syndrome. The multiple sclerosis controls consisted of treatment-naive patients with relapsing-remitting disease, either stable or active. Trimming stripped 7 bases from V and 4 bases from J, with 13 bases between. Germline-derived CDR1 and CDR2 are DFQATT and SNEGSKA (reference sequence). This CDR3 has 12 amino acids. An amount of RNA that ranged from 0.5 to 1 ug was reverse transcribed with random hexamers. TCRdb redid the calling of the immunoSEQ multiplex PCR reads with MiXCR, one entry per CDR3 protein. The table has around 140,000 distinct CDR3 sequences, roughly 95% seen once.

The TCR was taken from a human donor with multiple sclerosis. V and J are TRBV20-1 and TRBJ2-5; D is undetermined. Sequenced input: CD4+ T cells from PBMCs. This chain's CDR3 is CSVQPAGETQYF. CDR3 DNA sequence: TGCAGTGTTCAGCCAGCAGGAGAGACCCAGTACTTC.